This TCR beta chain was obtained from a study of T-cell memory formation after mild COVID-19. This clonotype occurred a few times. TCRdb processed the 5' RACE reads anew with MiXCR; each CDR3 protein has one entry. The sample lists about 280,000 distinct CDR3 sequences; approximately 7.6% were seen once. Germline-derived CDR1 and CDR2 are MDHEN and SYDVKM. V was pared by 3 bases and J by 11 bases, with 13 bases between. CDR3 length equals 12 residues. The source material was PBMCs or a T cell subset sorted from them (not recorded which). The chain joins TRBV28 to TRBJ1-1; D remains ambiguous. The sequence was obtained from a man younger than 35 who had mild COVID-19 (a few samples of this study predate the infection). Cell type and time point are not known. CDR3 nucleotides: TGTGCCAGCAGTTTGAGGCAGCCCTCGGCTTTCTTT. Translating it yields CASSLRQPSAFF.